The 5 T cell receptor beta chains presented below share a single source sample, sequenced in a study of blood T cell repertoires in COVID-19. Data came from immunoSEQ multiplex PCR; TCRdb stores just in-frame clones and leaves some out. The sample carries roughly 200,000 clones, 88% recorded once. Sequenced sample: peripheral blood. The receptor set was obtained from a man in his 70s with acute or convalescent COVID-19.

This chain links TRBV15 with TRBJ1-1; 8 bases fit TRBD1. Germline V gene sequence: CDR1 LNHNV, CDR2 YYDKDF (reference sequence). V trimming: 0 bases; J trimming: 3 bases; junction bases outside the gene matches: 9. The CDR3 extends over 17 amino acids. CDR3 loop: CATSRDLPRGPDTEAFF. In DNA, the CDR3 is TGTGCCACCAGCAGAGATCTGCCCAGGGGGCCAGACACTGAAGCTTTCTTT.

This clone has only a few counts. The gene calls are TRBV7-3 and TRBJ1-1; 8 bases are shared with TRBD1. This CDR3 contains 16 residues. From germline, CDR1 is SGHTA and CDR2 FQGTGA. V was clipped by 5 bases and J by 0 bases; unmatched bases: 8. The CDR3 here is CASSPRTGSLNTEAFF. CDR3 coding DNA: TGTGCCAGCAGCCCACGGACAGGGAGTCTGAACACTGAAGCTTTCTTT.

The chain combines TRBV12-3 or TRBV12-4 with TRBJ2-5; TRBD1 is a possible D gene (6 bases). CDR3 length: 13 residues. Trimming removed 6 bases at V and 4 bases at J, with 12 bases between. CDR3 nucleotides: TGTGCCAGCAGCTCAGGGGCCCCAGAGACCCAGTACTTC. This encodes CASSSGAPETQYF.

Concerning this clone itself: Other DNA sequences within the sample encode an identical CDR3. CDR3 nucleotides: TGTGCCAGCAGCCAAGACAGGGAGAACACTGAAGCTTTCTTT. Translation: CASSQDRENTEAFF. The chain couples TRBV4-2 to TRBJ1-1; tentative D call: TRBD1 (5 bases). Germline CDR1 is LGHNA and CDR2 is YNFKEQ. This CDR3 has 14 residues. Trimming removed 0 bases at V and 1 base at J, with 6 bases between.

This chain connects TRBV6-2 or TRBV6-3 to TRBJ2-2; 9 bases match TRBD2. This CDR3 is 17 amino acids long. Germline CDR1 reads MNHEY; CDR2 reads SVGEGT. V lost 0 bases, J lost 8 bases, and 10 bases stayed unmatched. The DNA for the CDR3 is TGTGCCAGCAGTTACTCGATCTTTAGCGGGAGTATTGGGGAGCTGTTTTTT. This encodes CASSYSIFSGSIGELFF.